Below, 5 T cell receptor beta chains from the same sample are listed, as sequenced in a study of cytotoxic CD8 clonotypes in ibrutinib-treated CLL. Assay: immunoSEQ multiplex PCR; the TCRdb copy retains only in-frame clones and omits some. The profile shows around 77,000 clones, around 82% of them singletons. Specimen: PBMCs, collected at disease progression, from a patient treated with ibrutinib. Receptors were obtained from a human donor with chronic lymphocytic leukemia.

The rearrangement uses TRBV5-1 and TRBJ1-1; D not resolved. Trimming took 2 bases from V and 5 from J, leaving 19 bases between them. CDR1 is SGHRS, CDR2 YFSETQ, per germline. The CDR3 is 16 residues long. The CDR3 DNA reads TGCGCCAGCAGCTTTAAGACCGGTCTAGTGGGGACTGAAGCTTTCTTT. Residues: CASSFKTGLVGTEAFF.

This chain links TRBV7-9 with TRBJ2-1, with 9 bases identical to TRBD2. Germline trimming cut 4 bases from V and 6 bases from J; bases unmatched to any gene: 4. Germline V lookup: CDR1 SEHNR, CDR2 FQNEAQ (reference sequence). This CDR3 comprises 14 residues. The CDR3 reads CASSSASGVNEQFF. CDR3 sequence (DNA): TGTGCCAGCAGCTCAGCTAGCGGGGTCAATGAGCAGTTCTTC.

The gene calls are TRBV6-5 and TRBJ2-7; no reliable D call. Trimming shortened V by 5 bases and J by 3 bases, and 8 bases separated the two germline ends. Germline V gene sequence: CDR1 MNHEY, CDR2 SVGAGI. This CDR3 has 12 amino acids. The CDR3 sequence: CASSATDYEQYF. CDR3 DNA: TGTGCCAGCAGTGCGACGGACTACGAGCAGTACTTC.

As concerns this clone: A far larger clone is just one base off, so this is likely a read error. The chain recombines TRBV10-3 with TRBJ1-2; D perhaps matches TRBD1 (6 bases). CDR1 and CDR2 from the germline V gene are ENHRY and SYGVKD. There are 14 residues in the CDR3. CDR3 nucleotides: TGTGCCAGCAGTGAGAGGACGGACAGCTATGGCTACACCTTC. It specifies CASSERTDSYGYTF.

The chain joins TRBV15 to TRBJ1-4; 7 bases align to TRBD1. This CDR3 is built from 15 residues. The J segment lost 7 bases and the V segment lost 3 bases, leaving 8 bases of the junction unmatched. CDR1 LNHNV and CDR2 YYDKDF come from the germline V gene (reference sequence). CDR3 nucleotides: TGTGCCACCAGCAGGACAGGGAAAGTTGCTGAAAAACTGTTTTTT. Its protein is CATSRTGKVAEKLFF. Full variable domain (missing parts from reference TRBV15 and TRBJ1-4): DAMVIQNPRYQVTQFGKPVTLSCSQTLNHNVMYWYQQKSSQAPKLLFHYYDKDFNNEADTPDNFQSRRPNTSFCFLDIRSPGLGDTAMYLCATSRTGKVAEKLFFGSGTQLSVL.